This TCR beta chain derives from a study of T cells after yellow fever vaccination. This clonotype was counted at least ten times. Its antigen is not identified. The 5'RACE template-switching step produced TCR cDNA and added a universal primer site and UMIs. One entry per CDR3 protein, called by TCRdb with MiXCR from the 5' RACE reads. The table lists 350,000 to 450,000 distinct CDR3 sequences, roughly 20% of them singletons. V lost 7 bases, J lost 4 bases, and 13 bases lay in between. The CDR3 extends over 13 amino acids. Germline loops: CDR1 SQVTM, CDR2 ANQGSEA. General study findings and limits: Only a minor proportion of clonotypes was detected across both CD4 and CD8 compartments. Abundant bulk-derived clonotypes could contaminate FACS-sorted repertoires. After the booster, about 95% of CD4 and about nine tenths of CD8 primary-response clones were re-detected.

The chain couples TRBV29-1 to TRBJ2-2; TRBD2 might be the D (5 bases). The sample consisted of PBMCs, taken before the yellow fever booster vaccination. The receptor comes from a man between 18 and 35 years old who received the YFV17D yellow fever vaccine. The CDR3 loop is CSAFSRGTGELFF. CDR3 bases: TGCAGCGCCTTTAGTCGGGGCACCGGGGAGCTGTTTTTT.